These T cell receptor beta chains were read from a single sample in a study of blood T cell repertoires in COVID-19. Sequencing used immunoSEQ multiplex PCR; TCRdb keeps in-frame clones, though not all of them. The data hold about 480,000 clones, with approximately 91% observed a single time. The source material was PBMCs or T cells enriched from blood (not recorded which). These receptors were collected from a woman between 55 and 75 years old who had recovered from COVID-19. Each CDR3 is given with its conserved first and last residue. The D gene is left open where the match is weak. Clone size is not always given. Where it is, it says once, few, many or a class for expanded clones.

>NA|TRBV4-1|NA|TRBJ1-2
CASSPGGGMNYGYTF
TGCGCCAGCAGCCCCGGAGGCGGCATGAACTATGGCTACACCTTC
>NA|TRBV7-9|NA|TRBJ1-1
CASSLEPQGNTEAFF
TGTGCCAGCAGCCTGGAGCCACAGGGGAACACTGAAGCTTTCTTT
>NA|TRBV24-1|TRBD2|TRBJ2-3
CATSDEVAGGTDTQYF
TGTGCCACCAGTGACGAGGTAGCGGGGGGGACAGATACGCAGTATTTT
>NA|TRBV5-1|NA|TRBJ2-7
CASSLVSRESYEQYF
TGCGCCAGCAGCTTGGTTTCTAGAGAATCCTACGAGCAGTACTTC
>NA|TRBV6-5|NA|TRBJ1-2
CASSYGTGANYGYTF
TGTGCCAGCAGTTACGGCACAGGTGCTAACTATGGCTACACCTTC
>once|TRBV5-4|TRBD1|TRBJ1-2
CASSFSRDRLDGYTF
TGTGCCAGCAGCTTTAGTCGGGACAGGTTGGATGGCTACACCTTC
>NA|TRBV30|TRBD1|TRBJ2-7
CACRLTGSYEQYF
TGTGCCTGCCGCCTGACAGGGTCCTACGAGCAGTACTTC
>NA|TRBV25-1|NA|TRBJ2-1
CASQPTLRGNPNYNEQFF
TGTGCCAGCCAACCTACTCTCAGGGGAAACCCAAACTACAATGAGCAGTTCTTC
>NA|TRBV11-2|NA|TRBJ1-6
CASSLRWASSNSPLHF
TGTGCCAGCAGCTTAAGGTGGGCCAGTTCCAATTCACCCCTCCACTTT
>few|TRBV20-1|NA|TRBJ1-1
CSASVGNTEAFF
TGCAGTGCTAGTGTCGGGAACACTGAAGCTTTCTTT
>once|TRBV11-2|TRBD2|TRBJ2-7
CASSLGGDYEQYF
TGTGCCAGCAGCTTGGGGGGGGACTACGAGCAGTACTTC